A single sample gave rise to the 23 T cell receptor beta chains below, sequenced in a study of early T cells in non-severe SARS-CoV-2 infection. TCRdb passed the 5' RACE reads through MiXCR, listing each CDR3 protein once. The data show about 77,000 distinct CDR3 sequences, 9.5% to 15% seen once. This sample comprised whole blood, obtained at baseline. The receptors were sampled from an adult who was a healthcare worker with PCR-confirmed SARS-CoV-2 infection or an uninfected control (not recorded which). The donor label of this sample is uncertain.

V and J are TRBV12-3 or TRBV12-4 and TRBJ2-1, with TRBD1 identical over 10 bases. The CDR3 is 19 residues long. The V segment lost 5 bases and the J segment 4 bases; nucleotides outside the gene matches: 17. The CDR3 DNA sequence: TGTGCCAGCAGTCCTGACAGGGGGCAGTCCCCGACTCATTACAATGAGCAGTTCTTC. Protein sequence: CASSPDRGQSPTHYNEQFF.

In DNA form, the CDR3 reads TGTGCCAGCAGTGCTATCGTAACGACAGGGCACATTCAGTACTTC. The encoded protein is CASSAIVTTGHIQYF. The chain carries TRBV6-1 and TRBJ2-4; 7 nucleotides align to TRBD1. Germline lookup yields CDR1 MNHNS and CDR2 SASEGT. The trim removed 4 bases at V and 8 bases at J, leaving 11 bases unmatched. This CDR3 contains 15 residues.

This clonotype was counted between two and nine times. This chain uses TRBV20-1 with TRBJ2-1; D is unresolved. CDR1 and CDR2 (germline): DFQATT, SNEGSKA (reference sequence). The CDR3 length is 12 residues. The V and J ends lost 5 bases and 6 bases respectively, with 11 bases between them. This CDR3 reads CSAPTNLNEQFF. The CDR3 DNA reads TGCAGTGCTCCTACTAACCTCAATGAGCAGTTCTTC.

This clonotype was counted only a few times. The chain links TRBV28 to TRBJ2-3, with 7 positions matching TRBD2. CDR1 and CDR2 from the germline V gene are MDHEN and SYDVKM. The CDR3 loop spans 15 amino acids. Losses at the gene ends were 3 bases for V and 7 bases for J; bases not matched to a gene: 10. CDR3 nucleotides: TGTGCCAGCAGTTTTGGCGGGAGTGGCCTTAATACGCAGTATTTT. This translates into CASSFGGSGLNTQYF. The full variable domain, with the rest looked up from reference TRBV28 and TRBJ2-3, is DVKVTQSSRYLVKRTGEKVFLECVQDMDHENMFWYRQDPGLGLRLIYFSYDVKMKEKGDIPEGYSVSREKKERFSLILESASTNQTSMYLCASSFGGSGLNTQYFGPGTRLTVL.

This clonotype was picked up a small number of times. The rearrangement links TRBV7-9 to TRBJ1-1; no clear D. Germline V gene lookup returns CDR1 SEHNR and CDR2 FQNEAQ (reference sequence). Trimming removed 5 bases at V and 1 base at J, with 11 bases between. The CDR3 runs 14 residues. In nucleotides, the CDR3 is TGTGCCAGCAGCCTGACGGGGTCGAACACTGAAGCTTTCTTT. Its translation is CASSLTGSNTEAFF. Looking up the rest from reference TRBV7-9 and TRBJ1-1 gives the full variable domain: DTGVSQNPRHKITKRGQNVTFRCDPISEHNRLYWYRQTLGQGPEFLTYFQNEAQLEKSRLLSDRFSAERPKGSFSTLEIQRTEQGDSAMYLCASSLTGSNTEAFFGQGTRLTVV.

This clonotype was counted many times. The V gene is TRBV28, the J gene TRBJ2-7; 11 positions agree with TRBD2. Germline V gene sequence: CDR1 MDHEN, CDR2 SYDVKM. The V gene end was trimmed by 6 bases and the J gene end by 3 bases; junction bases not matched to a gene: 10. CDR3 length: 16 amino acids. CDR3 amino acids: CASSKIAGGPNYEQYF. The CDR3 coding sequence is TGTGCCAGCAGCAAAATAGCGGGAGGGCCGAACTACGAGCAGTACTTC.

V gene TRBV10-1 combines with J gene TRBJ2-1; possibly TRBD2 for D (5 bases). CDR1 is WNHNN, CDR2 SYGVQD, per germline (reference sequence). This CDR3 has 16 residues. Trimming left V 0 bases short and J 8 bases short, with 17 bases between. CDR3 protein: CASSESSGERIYEQFF. CDR3 nucleotides: TGCGCCAGCAGTGAGTCCTCCGGGGAAAGGATATATGAGCAGTTCTTC.

The V call is TRBV6-1, the J call TRBJ2-7; D is ambiguous. CDR3 length equals 11 residues. Deletions cut 8 bases from V and 1 base from J, with 6 bases between. Germline CDR1 MNHNS, CDR2 SASEGT. CDR3 DNA sequence: TGTGCCAGCGTGGGATCCTACGAGCAGTACTTC. This sequence encodes CASVGSYEQYF.

This clonotype has more than one count but fewer than ten. The chain carries TRBV4-3 and TRBJ1-1; D not certain. V lost 2 bases to trimming and J lost 6 bases, with 13 bases between them. CDR3 length: 14 amino acids. Germline values: CDR1 LGHNA, CDR2 YSLEER. CDR3 region: CASSQRYSGPEAFF. The CDR3 DNA is TGCGCCAGCAGCCAAAGATATTCGGGTCCTGAAGCTTTCTTT.

This clonotype was observed a handful of times. The V and J genes are TRBV5-6 and TRBJ2-3; 10 bases fit TRBD2. V dropped 3 bases and J dropped 5; count of bases not matched to a gene: 3. CDR3 length equals 14 residues. Germline V gene lookup returns CDR1 SGHDT and CDR2 YYEEEE. CDR3 bases: TGTGCCAGCAGCTACAGCGGGAGGGTAGATACGCAGTATTTT. Translated: CASSYSGRVDTQYF.

This sequence joins TRBV19 and TRBJ2-7; D gene uncertain. The CDR3 runs 13 residues. V was trimmed by 3 bases and J by 4 bases, leaving 10 bases between them. Germline assignment: CDR1 LNHDA and CDR2 SQIVND (reference sequence). DNA for the CDR3: TGTGCCAGTAGTATGGTCGGCCAATACGAGCAGTACTTC. This sequence encodes CASSMVGQYEQYF.

V gene TRBV20-1 combines with J gene TRBJ2-7; D is perhaps TRBD1 (6 bases). V was shortened by 0 bases and J by 3 bases, with 15 bases between the two germline ends. The CDR3 runs to 15 residues. In germline, CDR1 is DFQATT, CDR2 SNEGSKA (reference sequence). The CDR3, as DNA: TGCAGTGCTAGAGATCAAAGGGGACATTTCTACGAGCAGTACTTC. Translating gives CSARDQRGHFYEQYF.

This clonotype was recorded at least ten times. The CDR3 sequence is CASSYYRLAGGEQFF. For the CDR3, the DNA is TGTGCCAGCAGTTACTATCGACTAGCGGGAGGTGAGCAGTTCTTC. The chain employs TRBV6-5 and TRBJ2-1, with TRBD2 matching 13 bases. The junction had 3 bases not matched to a gene; V was cut back by 1 base and J by 9 bases. The V gene's germline CDR1 is MNHEY and CDR2 SVGAGI. CDR3 length: 15 residues.

The chain recombines TRBV7-2 with TRBJ2-7; D is perhaps TRBD2 (7 bases). Deletions cut 5 bases from V and 6 bases from J, with 14 bases between. The CDR3 has 13 residues. Per the germline V gene, CDR1 is SGHTA and CDR2 is FQGNSA. The CDR3 nucleotides are TGTGCCAGCAGCCCGGGGGGCCCTTCCGAGCAGTACTTC. Amino acid sequence: CASSPGGPSEQYF.

The table lists this clonotype with many counts. The genes are TRBV7-2 and TRBJ2-7; the match to TRBD2 covers 9 bases. The CDR3 covers 17 residues. Trimming took 1 base from V and 6 from J; bases not matched to a gene: 13. CDR1 is SGHTA and CDR2 is FQGNSA in the germline V gene. The CDR3 nucleotides read TGTGCCAGCAGCTTAGTAGGGCTAGCGGGGCAGGGCTTCGAGCAGTACTTC. Residues: CASSLVGLAGQGFEQYF.

This clonotype appeared once. The chain links TRBV27 to TRBJ2-5; 8 bases map to TRBD1. CDR1 MNHEY and CDR2 SMNVEV come from the germline V gene (reference sequence). Losses at the gene ends were 3 bases for V and 5 bases for J; bases not matched to a gene: 5. The CDR3 has 14 residues. CDR3 DNA: TGTGCCAGCAGTTTCCAGGGGGCGGGGGAGACCCAGTACTTC. Translated: CASSFQGAGETQYF.

The chain is built from TRBV12-3 or TRBV12-4 and TRBJ2-1; 9 bases map to TRBD1. V trimming: 3 bases; J trimming: 15 bases; junction bases outside the gene matches: 6. There are 12 residues in the CDR3. CDR3 protein: CASSFGTGMWFF. Written as DNA, the CDR3 is TGTGCCAGCAGTTTCGGGACAGGGATGTGGTTCTTC.

Many counts were recorded for this clonotype. As DNA, the CDR3 is TGCAGTGCTAGAGGAGGAGCTTCCTCCTACTACACCTTC. Translated: CSARGGASSYYTF. The chain has TRBV20-1 and TRBJ1-2, with D unresolved. The CDR3 is made up of 13 amino acids. Germline V gene sequence: CDR1 DFQATT, CDR2 SNEGSKA (reference sequence). Trimming cost V 1 base and J 10 bases, with 16 bases left between them.

This clonotype came up many times. The V call is TRBV20-1, the J call TRBJ1-2; D not resolved. V was pared by 0 bases and J by 13 bases, with 30 bases between. Germline lookup yields CDR1 DFQATT and CDR2 SNEGSKA (reference sequence). This CDR3 region has 17 residues. CDR3 in amino acids: CSARDSYPSGMDSQGTF. The DNA for the CDR3 is TGCAGTGCTAGAGATTCCTATCCTTCGGGCATGGATAGTCAAGGCACCTTC.

The chain combines TRBV27 with TRBJ2-3; TRBD1 matches at 7 bases. This CDR3 has 14 amino acids. The trim removed 5 bases at V and 5 bases at J, leaving 7 bases unmatched. Germline lookup yields CDR1 MNHEY and CDR2 SMNVEV (reference sequence). Here the CDR3 reads CASSLRQGGDTQYF. Here the CDR3 DNA reads TGTGCCAGCAGTCTAAGACAGGGCGGAGATACGCAGTATTTT.

In its sample, this clonotype was seen many times. This rearrangement joins TRBV27 to TRBJ2-2; 8 bases align to TRBD1. V lost 5 bases, J lost 0 bases, and 5 bases stayed unmatched. Germline-derived CDR1 and CDR2 are MNHEY and SMNVEV (reference sequence). This CDR3 has 16 amino acids. In DNA form, the CDR3 reads TGTGCCAGCAGTCTCGGACAGGGCCCGAACACCGGGGAGCTGTTTTTT. This gives the protein CASSLGQGPNTGELFF.

This rearrangement joins TRBV3-1 to TRBJ2-4; 8 bases agree with TRBD1. CDR3 length: 14 amino acids. Germline trimming cut 4 bases from V and 8 bases from J; bases unmatched to any gene: 7. The V gene's germline CDR1 is LGHDT and CDR2 YNNKEL (reference sequence). The CDR3 protein is CASSRQGASYIQYF. The CDR3 nucleotides are TGTGCCAGCAGCCGCCAGGGGGCGTCGTACATTCAGTACTTC.

The gene calls are TRBV9 and TRBJ2-7, with D possibly being TRBD1 or TRBD2 (6 bases each). The germline gives CDR1 SGDLS, CDR2 YYNGEE. CDR3 length: 14 residues. V shed 4 bases and J shed 2 bases, with 13 bases lying between them. The CDR3 is CASSPAGQPYEQYF. The CDR3 DNA reads TGTGCCAGCAGCCCGGCGGGACAACCCTACGAGCAGTACTTC.